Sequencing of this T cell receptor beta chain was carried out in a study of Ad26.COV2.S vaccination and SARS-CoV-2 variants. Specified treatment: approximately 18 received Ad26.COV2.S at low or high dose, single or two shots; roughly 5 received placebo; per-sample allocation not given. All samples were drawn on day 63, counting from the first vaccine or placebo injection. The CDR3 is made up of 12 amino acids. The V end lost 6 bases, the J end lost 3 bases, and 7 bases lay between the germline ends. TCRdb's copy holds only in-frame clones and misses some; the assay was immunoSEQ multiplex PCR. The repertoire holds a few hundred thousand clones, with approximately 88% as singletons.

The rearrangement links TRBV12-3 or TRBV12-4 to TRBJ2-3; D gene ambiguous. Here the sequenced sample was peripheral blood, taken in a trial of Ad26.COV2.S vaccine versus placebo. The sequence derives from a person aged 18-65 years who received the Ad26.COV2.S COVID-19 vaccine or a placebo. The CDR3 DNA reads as TGTGCCAGCAGGATTAAGACAGATACGCAGTATTTT. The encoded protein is CASRIKTDTQYF.